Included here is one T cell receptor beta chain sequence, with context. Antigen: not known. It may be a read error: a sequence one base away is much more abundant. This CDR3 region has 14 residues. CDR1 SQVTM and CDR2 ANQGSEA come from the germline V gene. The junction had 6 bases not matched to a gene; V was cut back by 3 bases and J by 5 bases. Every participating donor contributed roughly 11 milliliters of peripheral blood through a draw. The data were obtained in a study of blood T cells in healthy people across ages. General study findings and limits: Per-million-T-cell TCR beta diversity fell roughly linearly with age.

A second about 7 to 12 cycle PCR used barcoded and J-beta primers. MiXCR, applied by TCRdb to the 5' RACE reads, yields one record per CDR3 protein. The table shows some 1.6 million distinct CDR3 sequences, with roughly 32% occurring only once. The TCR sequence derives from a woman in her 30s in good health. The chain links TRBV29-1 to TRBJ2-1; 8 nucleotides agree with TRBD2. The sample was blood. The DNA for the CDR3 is TGCAGCGTTGATAATCGGGAGGGGAACAATGAGCAGTTCTTC. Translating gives CSVDNREGNNEQFF.